This T cell receptor (beta chain) was obtained from a study of PD-1 blockade in classical Hodgkin lymphoma (TCRdb year 2020). About the investigation overall: Nivolumab dosing was 3 mg/kg intravenously every 2 weeks, continuing until either disease progression or unacceptable toxicity. To define a peripheral blood immune signature of response to PD-1 blockade in classical Hodgkin lymphoma, the study combined TCR beta sequencing with CyTOF.

What the authors observed across the whole study: CD4+ but not CD8+ TCR diversity rose significantly by C4D1 (p=0.0027 vs p=0.16), most apparent in complete responders (p=0.02). Baseline diversity similar to that of newly diagnosed patients was observed in trial patients achieving complete response, whereas significantly lower diversity was observed in partial responders and progressors. Baseline TCR diversity was reported to be lower in newly diagnosed patients than in healthy donors and to be lower still in relapsed/refractory patients. Only a single clinical trial cohort was studied, and what caused the repertoire differences, possibly disease activity or prior therapy, remained undefined. Lower diversity was observed in patients in whom nivolumab was started less than 1 year after ASCT, and these patients were excluded from later analyses so that confounding by immune reconstitution would be avoided.

This specimen's time point label, per the study, means: cycle 4 day 1 (C4D1), after less than 7 weeks of nivolumab. Every trial patient had relapsed following autologous stem cell transplantation, and prior brentuximab vedotin exposure was what differed among cohorts A, B and C. The trial cohort included some 53 patients with relapsed/refractory classical Hodgkin lymphoma, and each patient had a best overall response of complete response, partial response or progressive disease. In the multi-cohort phase II CheckMate 205 trial, trial patients received single-agent nivolumab. Best overall response was determined by an independent review committee according to the 2007 International Working Group response criteria. Trial PBMCs were collected just before the start of nivolumab (C1D1) and during therapy at cycle 2 day 1 and cycle 4 day 1. Peripheral blood was collected in 8 mL Vacutainer Cell Preparation Tubes, from which PBMCs were isolated by centrifugation and then cryopreserved.

The Qiagen DNeasy kit was used to extract genomic DNA from unsorted PBMCs and from the negatively selected CD4+ and CD8+ fractions. Using primers that anneal to V and J segments, immunoSEQ multiplex PCR amplified the TCR beta CDR3 regions. A synthetic immune receptor repertoire was used to minimize amplification bias, and any residual bias was removed computationally once sequencing was done. As for the original processing: Repertoire diversity was quantified as the Shannon entropy index using custom Python scripts. Unsorted, CD4+ and CD8+ repertoires were analyzed separately, except in combined analyses where CD4+ and CD8+ sequences were merged in silico. A clone counted as expanded when the clone's frequency after treatment rose at least 2-fold relative to C1D1, and clones undetected at baseline were given a pseudocount of 0.5. Clones with 0 or 1 copy at C1D1 were defined as singleton clones, while clones with 2 or more copies were defined as non-singleton clones. Clones expanded in unsorted samples were assigned a CD4+, CD8+ or unknown annotation through matching of protein sequences in sorted samples from the same patient. Wilcoxon tests on paired samples were used to test changes in diversity from C1D1 to C4D1. In its TCRdb copy, this immuneACCESS table keeps in-frame sequences only and misses some clones. Where compared with another copy, unresolved V genes explain less than half of these, and the others have no known cause. Clone size and the V and J calls come from that table; the DNA yielded D and trimming. Across this sample there are about 96,000 clones, with 90% to 95% seen only once. The ten largest clones capture under 2% of the sample.

Details on this clone: Its antigen target is currently unknown. Nothing much larger sits one base from this clone, and base qualities are not available.

Here V drops 7 bases and J drops 2 bases, and the junction holds 4 bases not matched to any gene. The CDR3, from cysteine to phenylalanine, totals 15 residues. Left in the record is the CDR3 DNA by itself, 45 bases read in frame from the first base. Reading the germline V gene (reference sequence) gives CDR1 LNHDA and CDR2 SQIVND. The receptor's source is a human donor with classical Hodgkin lymphoma. Recombination joined TRBV19 with TRBJ2-3; 12 bases in between match TRBD1. The specimen was peripheral blood mononuclear cells (PBMCs), collected before the fourth cycle of nivolumab. The CDR3 loop reads CASNRDRGLTDTQYF. The nucleotides are TGTGCCAGTAATCGGGACAGGGGGCTCACAGATACGCAGTATTTT.